The TCR beta chain under discussion was sequenced for a study of molecular identifiers for immune sequencing clone quantification. Turning to the study itself: Replicate experiments divided RNA from 20,000 or 100,000 naive CD8 cells into five parts and sequenced four. Study outcomes and limitations: Over 99% of effector molecules, but under 1% in naive cells, were held by clones with more than 20 RNA copies. Identical TCR molecules can share a barcode, and this sharing could underestimate highly expanded clone sizes.

CDR3 length: 17 residues. The germline CDR1 and CDR2 sequences are SGHTA and FQGNSA. Regarding this clonotype: Antigen unknown. Mismatch with germline at one junction end may stem from a read error.

Each CDR3 protein is one row after TCRdb ran MiXCR on the PCR reads. The sample shows some 590,000 distinct CDR3 sequences, around 25% of them seen only once. Sequences were obtained from naive CD8+ T cells from blood, with Jurkat cell RNA spiked in. Subset denoted: FACS-sorted CD8+CD4-CCR7+CD45RA+ naive T cells. The chain employs TRBV7-2 and TRBJ2-5; 16 nucleotides align to TRBD2. This sequence originates from a human donor in good health. Some libraries in this study had Jurkat cell RNA spiked in. The CDR3 protein is CASSWGTSGGAVEPQYF. The CDR3 region has the DNA TGTGCCAGCAGCTGGGGGACTAGCGGGGGGGCCGTAGAGCCCCAGTACTTC. The variable domain in full, with the rest retrieved from reference TRBV7-2 and TRBJ2-5, is GAGVSQSPSNKVTEKGKDVELRCDPISGHTALYWYRQSLGQGLEFLIYFQGNSAPDKSGLPSDRFSAERTGGSVSTLTIQRTQQEDSAVYLCASSWGTSGGAVEPQYFGPGTRLLVL.